Many counts were recorded for the clone carrying this TCR beta chain. This CDR3 is built from 14 residues. Germline V CDR1 and CDR2: SNHLY, FYNNEI. The V gene lost 7 bases and the J gene lost 5 bases, with 18 bases spanning the gap. This specimen belongs to a study of T cells in Graves' hyperthyroidism and ophthalmopathy. Amplification targeted TCR beta CDR3 regions from RNA transcripts. TCR CDR3 regions were first amplified by RT-PCR with HTBI primers. TCRdb reprocessed the multiplex PCR reads with MiXCR, giving one entry per CDR3 protein. The data hold about 350,000 distinct CDR3 sequences, with more than 11% observed a single time.

This TCR came from a woman in her thirties with Graves' hyperthyroidism. The chain recombines TRBV2 with TRBJ2-7, with D unresolved. The specimen sequenced was blood. The CDR3 loop is CASNKNDLVHEQYF. CDR3 coding DNA: TGTGCCAGCAATAAGAACGACCTGGTCCACGAGCAGTACTTC.